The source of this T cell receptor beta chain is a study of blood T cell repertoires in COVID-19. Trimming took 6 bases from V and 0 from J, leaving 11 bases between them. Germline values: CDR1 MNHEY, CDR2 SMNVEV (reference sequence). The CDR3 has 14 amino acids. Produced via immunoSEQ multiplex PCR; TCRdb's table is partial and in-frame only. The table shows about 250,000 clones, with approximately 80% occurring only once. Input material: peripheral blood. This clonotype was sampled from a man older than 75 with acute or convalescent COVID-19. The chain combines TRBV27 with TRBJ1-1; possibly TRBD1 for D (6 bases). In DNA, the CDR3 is TGTGCCAGCAGCTTCAGGGGCATGAACACTGAAGCTTTCTTT. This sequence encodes CASSFRGMNTEAFF.